Described below is a single TCR beta chain sequence and its context. Antigen: not known. Per the germline V gene, CDR1 is MNHEY and CDR2 is SMNVEV (reference sequence). The CDR3 loop spans 15 amino acids. V lost 5 bases to trimming and J lost 6 bases, with 18 bases between them. This sample was taken from a study of OX40 agonist ivuxolimab in advanced cancers. Study overall: Every 2 weeks, ivuxolimab was infused into the patients intravenously at between 0.01 and 10 mg/kg.

Study-level points and caveats: The study did not work out the antigen specificity of the expanded peripheral T cells. Also present in some nonresponders was a low level of normalized T-cell clonal expansion.

It was autoimmune disease history or systemic immunosuppression that excluded patients. Generated by immunoSEQ multiplex PCR, the TCRdb table keeps only in-frame clones and is missing some. Counted here are under 35,000 clones, approximately 90% occurring once; the ten biggest clones make up 30% to 40%. The chain is built from TRBV27 and TRBJ2-3; a weak D match, TRBD2 (5 bases). The sample here was CD4+ or CD8+ T cells sorted from blood, taken in a trial of the OX40 agonist ivuxolimab. The TCR originated in an adult with an advanced solid tumor such as melanoma, head and neck, liver or kidney cancer. CDR3 protein: CASSLRTAVVDTQYF. For the CDR3, the DNA is TGTGCCAGCAGTCTACGGACTGCGGTGGTTGATACGCAGTATTTT.